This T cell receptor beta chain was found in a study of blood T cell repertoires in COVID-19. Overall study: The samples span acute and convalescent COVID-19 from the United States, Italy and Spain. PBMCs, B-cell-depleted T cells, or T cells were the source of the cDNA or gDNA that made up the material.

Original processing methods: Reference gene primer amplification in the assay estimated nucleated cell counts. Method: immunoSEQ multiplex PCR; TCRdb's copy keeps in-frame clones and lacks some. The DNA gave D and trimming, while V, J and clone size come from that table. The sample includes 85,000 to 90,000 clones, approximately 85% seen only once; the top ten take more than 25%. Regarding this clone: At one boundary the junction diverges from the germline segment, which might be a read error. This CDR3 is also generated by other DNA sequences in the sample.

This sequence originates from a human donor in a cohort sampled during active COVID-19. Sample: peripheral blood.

The CDR3 sequence is CATSDLEGLSYEQYF. CDR3 nucleotide sequence: TGTGCCACCAGCGATTTAGAGGGCCTCTCCTACGAGCAGTACTTC. This chain connects TRBV24-1 to TRBJ2-7, with D perhaps TRBD2 (5 bases). Germline CDR1 and CDR2: KGHDR and SFDVKD. This CDR3 is built from 15 residues.